This T cell receptor (beta chain) was sequenced for a study of blood T cell repertoires in COVID-19. Across the study: Acute-phase and convalescent COVID-19 samples originated in the United States, Italy and Spain. T cells, B-cell-depleted T cells, or PBMCs provided the cDNA or gDNA that served as material.

Enrolled through a virtual design, the participants were between roughly 18 and 100 years of age and came from 24 US areas. Data came from immunoSEQ multiplex PCR; TCRdb stores just in-frame clones and leaves some out. Among approximately 440,000 clones, around 90% were seen once, and the ten largest hold more than 0.55%. Per germline, CDR1 KGHSH and CDR2 LQKENI. The CDR3 sequence is 16 residues long. V lost 2 bases and J lost 3, with 16 bases in between. The gene calls are TRBV18 and TRBJ1-1, with D uncertain. Material: PBMCs or T cells enriched from blood (not recorded which). The receptor was isolated from a man younger than 35 who had recovered from COVID-19. The CDR3 is CASSPNASPLHTEAFF. The CDR3 DNA reads as TGTGCCAGCTCACCAAACGCTTCCCCACTGCACACTGAAGCTTTCTTT.